Described below is a single TCR beta chain sequence and its context. Its specificity is unknown. The source of the sample is a study of cytomegalovirus exposure and HLA in healthy donors. Use of 60 Vbeta and 13 Jbeta primers characterized the PCR. Some clones are missing from TCRdb's copy, which holds only in-frame ones; the method was immunoSEQ multiplex PCR. The data show over 150,000 clones, around 90% seen once. Whole-study findings and limits: Reports state that TCR beta sequences accurately predicted most subjects' HLA-A and HLA-B alleles. Only CMV serostatus was available as immune exposure information. Published work reported that the classifier diagnosed cytomegalovirus status with high specificity and sensitivity.

Germline V CDR1 and CDR2: WNHNN, SYGVQD (reference sequence). With V trimmed by 6 bases and J by 4 bases, 9 bases remained unmatched. The CDR3 totals 16 residues. The gene calls are TRBV10-1 and TRBJ1-5, with 10 bases matching TRBD1. This receptor was obtained from a woman aged 25-40 years in good health and CMV-seronegative. The sequenced sample was PBMCs. The CDR3 sequence: CASRPGQGSPNQPQHF. DNA of the CDR3: TGCGCCAGCAGGCCGGGACAGGGGTCTCCAAATCAGCCCCAGCATTTT.